This entry lists 28 T cell receptor beta chains sequenced from one sample in a study of shared T cell receptors in the human thymus. Method: immunoSEQ multiplex PCR; TCRdb's copy keeps in-frame clones and lacks some. The sample includes 550,000 to 800,000 clones, 70% to 90% of them seen just once. The sample was also reused in another study, on human thymus T cells.

Sequenced material: thymocytes. The origin of the receptors is a girl under two years old with a congenital heart defect.

The chain has TRBV5-4 and TRBJ2-2, with D unresolved. This CDR3 is built from 17 residues. CDR1 is SGHNT and CDR2 is YYREEE in the germline V gene (reference sequence). The V and J ends lost 0 bases and 5 bases respectively, with 17 bases between them. The CDR3 reads CASSLEVPDHRTGELFF. The CDR3 nucleotides are TGTGCCAGCAGCTTGGAAGTCCCGGATCACAGAACCGGGGAGCTGTTTTTT.

This sequence joins TRBV5-8 and TRBJ2-7; possible D gene TRBD1, 6 bases. Trimming removed 0 bases at V and 3 bases at J, with 10 bases between. The CDR3 spans 14 residues. Germline CDR1 SGHTS, CDR2 YDEGEE. The CDR3 DNA follows: TGTGCCAGCAGCTTGGCCGACAGGTTCTACGAGCAGTACTTC. This gives the protein CASSLADRFYEQYF.

This clone was found a few times. V is TRBV19 and J is TRBJ2-7, with D perhaps TRBD2 (7 bases). The CDR3 extends over 17 amino acids. Germline V lookup: CDR1 LNHDA, CDR2 SQIVND (reference sequence). V gave up 7 bases and J gave up 5 bases, with 27 bases separating them. CDR3 protein: CASTLPGGGGPGNEQYF. In nucleotides, the CDR3 is TGTGCCAGTACCCTCCCGGGGGGTGGGGGGCCGGGGAACGAGCAGTACTTC.

This chain uses TRBV28 with TRBJ2-7, with 8 bases matching TRBD1. V was pared by 6 bases and J by 3 bases, with 7 bases of the junction left unmatched. CDR1 MDHEN and CDR2 SYDVKM come from the germline V gene. The CDR3 has 14 amino acids. CDR3 sequence: CASRSLTGVYEQYF. CDR3 bases: TGTGCCAGCAGATCACTGACAGGGGTCTACGAGCAGTACTTC.

The chain combines TRBV7-2 with TRBJ1-2; TRBD1 matches at 7 bases. Per the germline V gene, CDR1 is SGHTA and CDR2 is FQGNSA. The J segment lost 9 bases and the V segment lost 1 base, leaving 8 bases of the junction unmatched. The length of the CDR3 is 14 residues. The CDR3 protein is CASSLDVQGTCYTF. As DNA, the CDR3 is TGTGCCAGCAGCTTAGATGTACAGGGGACGTGCTACACCTTC.

The chain combines TRBV14 with TRBJ2-5; the D gene is possibly TRBD2 (6 bases). The J call is uncertain, as TRBJ2-7 better fits the DNA end. From germline, CDR1 is SGHDN and CDR2 FVKESK. The length of the CDR3 is 15 residues. CDR3 DNA sequence: TGTGCCAGCAGCCAAGAAGGGAGGTTTCCCTACGAGCAGTACTTC. It yields the protein CASSQEGRFPYEQYF.

This chain uses TRBV2 with TRBJ2-3; 13 bases align to TRBD2. Germline CDR1 is SNHLY and CDR2 is FYNNEI. Germline trimming cut 4 bases from V and 3 bases from J; bases unmatched to any gene: 13. The CDR3 spans 19 residues. The CDR3: CASSVGTSGGAVVTDTQYF. Written as DNA, the CDR3 is TGTGCCAGCAGTGTGGGCACTAGCGGGGGGGCCGTTGTGACAGATACGCAGTATTTT.

The chain has TRBV4-3 and TRBJ2-5; the D gene is possibly TRBD1 (5 bases). Germline V lookup: CDR1 LGHNA, CDR2 YSLEER. With 8 bases removed from V and 5 bases from J, the gap between germline ends came to 15 bases. The CDR3 totals 13 residues. CDR3 sequence: CASAPGSGETQYF. The CDR3 coding sequence is TGCGCCAGCGCCCCAGGGTCCGGGGAGACCCAGTACTTC.

The rearrangement uses TRBV19 and TRBJ1-1; a weak D match, TRBD1 (5 bases). The CDR3 contains 16 residues. V dropped 3 bases and J dropped 4 bases, with 18 bases sitting between them. From germline, CDR1 is LNHDA and CDR2 SQIVND (reference sequence). In DNA form, the CDR3 reads TGTGCCAGTAGTATCCACGCGGGGGGTGATATCACTGAAGCTTTCTTT. This sequence encodes CASSIHAGGDITEAFF.

The V gene is TRBV14, the J gene TRBJ1-1; D gene uncertain. From germline, CDR1 is SGHDN and CDR2 FVKESK. V lost 4 bases to trimming and J lost 5 bases, with 14 bases between them. CDR3 length: 14 amino acids. In DNA, the CDR3 is TGTGCCAGCAGCCTGGGCAGAGCAGGAACTGAAGCTTTCTTT. As protein: CASSLGRAGTEAFF.

The rearrangement links TRBV19 to TRBJ1-2; 9 bases are a match to TRBD1. The V gene's germline CDR1 is LNHDA and CDR2 SQIVND (reference sequence). J was trimmed by 4 bases and V by 5 bases; bases with no gene match: 8. The CDR3 spans 15 residues. The CDR3 loop is CASSQQGASCYGYTF. CDR3 nucleotides: TGTGCCAGTAGTCAACAGGGGGCGAGCTGCTATGGCTACACCTTC.

This clone was picked up one time. This rearrangement joins TRBV6-1 to TRBJ1-4; 12 nucleotides line up with TRBD1. V gave up 3 bases and J gave up 3 bases; unmatched junction bases: 5. This CDR3 has 17 amino acids. CDR1 and CDR2 (germline): MNHNS, SASEGT. The CDR3 DNA follows: TGTGCCAGCAGTGAGACCGGGACAGGGGGCCCTAATGAAAAACTGTTTTTT. Translating gives CASSETGTGGPNEKLFF.

This clone has a handful of counts. The CDR3 region has the DNA TGTGCCAGCAGCTTGGGGGACAGGGTGTACTCTGGAAACACCATATATTTT. Amino acids: CASSLGDRVYSGNTIYF. The chain combines TRBV5-4 with TRBJ1-3, with 9 bases lining up with TRBD1. The CDR3 covers 17 residues. V trimming: 0 bases; J trimming: 0 bases; junction bases outside the gene matches: 4. CDR1 SGHNT and CDR2 YYREEE come from the germline V gene (reference sequence).

V usage is TRBV27 and J usage is TRBJ2-7; no clear D. Germline V gene lookup returns CDR1 MNHEY and CDR2 SMNVEV (reference sequence). Trimming took off 2 bases at V and 3 bases at J, with 11 bases between the two ends. This CDR3 has 14 residues. This chain's CDR3 is CASSLRRLHYEQYF. The CDR3 DNA sequence: TGTGCCAGCAGTTTAAGGCGGCTTCACTACGAGCAGTACTTC.

The V call is TRBV9, the J call TRBJ1-5; no clear D. This CDR3 contains 14 residues. Germline loops: CDR1 SGDLS, CDR2 YYNGEE. Trimming left V 4 bases short and J 6 bases short, with 14 bases between. In DNA, the CDR3 is TGTGCCAGCAGCCCCGAGGAGGAGGGTCAGCCCCAGCATTTT. Translated: CASSPEEEGQPQHF.

This clone was seen only once. The V call is TRBV25-1, the J call TRBJ1-4, with TRBD1 matching over 9 bases. Germline trimming cut 4 bases from V and 1 base from J; bases unmatched to any gene: 10. The CDR3 runs 18 residues. The germline V gene encodes CDR1 MGHDK and CDR2 SYGVNS. In nucleotides, the CDR3 is TGTGCCAGCAGTGCTATGGGACAGGGTGGGGGAACTAATGAAAAACTGTTTTTT. Translated: CASSAMGQGGGTNEKLFF.

The chain carries TRBV6-1 and TRBJ1-6, with D maybe TRBD1 (6 bases). CDR1 is MNHNS, CDR2 SASEGT, per germline. The CDR3 length is 16 residues. Trimming took off 3 bases at V and 2 bases at J, with 11 bases between the two ends. CDR3 coding DNA: TGTGCCAGCAGTGAGACAGGACTGCCCTATAATTCACCCCTCCACTTT. Its translation: CASSETGLPYNSPLHF.

This clone was detected a few times. The J gene is TRBJ2-3, the V gene TRBV5-1; TRBD1 matches at 10 bases. The germline V gene encodes CDR1 SGHRS and CDR2 YFSETQ. Unmatched junction bases numbered 1, after V lost 5 bases and J lost 1 base. CDR3 size: 14 residues. The CDR3 protein is CASRGTGGTDTQYF. The CDR3 DNA is TGCGCCAGCAGGGGGACAGGGGGCACAGATACGCAGTATTTT. Full variable domain (rest looked up from reference TRBV5-1 and TRBJ2-3): KAGVTQTPRYLIKTRGQQVTLSCSPISGHRSVSWYQQTPGQGLQFLFEYFSETQRNKGNFPGRFSGRQFSNSRSEMNVSTLELGDSALYLCASRGTGGTDTQYFGPGTRLTVL.

This sequence joins TRBV28 and TRBJ1-2; a weak D match, TRBD1 (6 bases). Germline assignment: CDR1 MDHEN and CDR2 SYDVKM. V lost 2 bases, J lost 7 bases, and 8 bases lay in between. The CDR3 sequence is 12 residues long. The CDR3: CASSLPDSGYTF. CDR3 nucleotides: TGTGCCAGCAGTTTACCGGACAGTGGCTACACCTTC.

This chain uses TRBV29-1 with TRBJ1-1; D perhaps matches TRBD1 (6 bases). Germline-derived CDR1 and CDR2 are SQVTM and ANQGSEA. The length of the CDR3 is 18 residues. Trimming removed 7 bases from V and 3 bases from J, with 30 bases in between. The CDR3 loop is CSDRRRQDIGARDTEAFF. CDR3 sequence (DNA): TGCAGCGACCGCCGGCGACAGGATATCGGGGCGCGAGACACTGAAGCTTTCTTT.

J is TRBJ2-3 and V is TRBV11-2; D gene ambiguous. CDR3 size: 13 residues. The ends were cut back, 1 base at V and 4 bases at J, with 6 bases in the middle. Germline V lookup: CDR1 SGHAT, CDR2 FQNNGV. DNA for the CDR3: TGTGCCAGCAGCTTAGCTCTCGCAGATACGCAGTATTTT. Amino acids: CASSLALADTQYF.

The chain uses TRBV5-6 and TRBJ2-1, with D hard to call. The CDR3 is 15 amino acids. V lost 0 bases to trimming and J lost 3 bases, with 10 bases between them. Germline V gives CDR1 SGHDT, CDR2 YYEEEE. This CDR3 reads CASSLDYLGYNEQFF. The CDR3 region has the DNA TGTGCCAGCAGCTTGGATTACCTAGGCTACAATGAGCAGTTCTTC.

This clone has only a few counts. This chain's CDR3 is CASSGGQGCYGYTF. The CDR3 region has the DNA TGTGCCAGCAGCGGGGGACAGGGGTGTTATGGCTACACCTTC. The chain links TRBV5-6 to TRBJ1-2; 10 bases line up with TRBD1. J lost 5 bases, V lost 4 bases, and 5 bases had no gene match. Germline values: CDR1 SGHDT, CDR2 YYEEEE. This CDR3 is 14 amino acids long.

The V gene is TRBV4-1, the J gene TRBJ2-6, with 7 bases identical to TRBD1. V shed 1 base and J 0 bases; nucleotides not matched to a gene: 15. The CDR3 contains 21 residues. Looked up from germline, CDR1 is MGHRA and CDR2 is YSYEKL. DNA for the CDR3: TGCGCCAGCAGCCAAGCAATACCCGGACAGGTCCAGATCTCTGGGGCCAACGTCCTGACTTTC. It encodes CASSQAIPGQVQISGANVLTF.

This rearrangement joins TRBV5-1 to TRBJ2-5, with 12 bases lining up with TRBD2. Unmatched junction bases numbered 10, after V lost 1 base and J lost 3 bases. The CDR3 runs to 18 residues. The germline V gene encodes CDR1 SGHRS and CDR2 YFSETQ. DNA of the CDR3: TGCGCCAGCAGCTTGAAACAGAGGACTAGCGGGGCCAAAGAGACCCAGTACTTC. Protein product: CASSLKQRTSGAKETQYF. Drawing the rest from reference TRBV5-1 and TRBJ2-5, the complete variable domain is KAGVTQTPRYLIKTRGQQVTLSCSPISGHRSVSWYQQTPGQGLQFLFEYFSETQRNKGNFPGRFSGRQFSNSRSEMNVSTLELGDSALYLCASSLKQRTSGAKETQYFGPGTRLLVL.

A remark on this clone: Other DNA sequences in the same sample also yield this CDR3. The rearrangement uses TRBV5-3 and TRBJ2-7; 9 bases are a match to TRBD1. Being an ORF, TRBV5-3 has a function that is uncertain. The CDR3 contains 13 residues. The ends lost 10 bases at V and 3 bases at J; junction bases unmatched: 8. Here the CDR3 reads CALRRQGDYEQYF. The CDR3 DNA follows: TGTGCCCTCCGGCGACAGGGGGACTACGAGCAGTACTTC.

This chain's CDR3 is CASSDGEPSYNEQFF. The CDR3 DNA reads TGCGCCAGCAGTGACGGAGAACCGTCCTACAATGAGCAGTTCTTC. This chain uses TRBV10-1 with TRBJ2-1; D remains ambiguous. V shed 3 bases and J shed 1 base, with 10 bases lying between them. Per germline, CDR1 WNHNN and CDR2 SYGVQD (reference sequence). The CDR3 extends over 15 amino acids.

The chain uses TRBV10-3 and TRBJ1-6; 9 bases are shared with TRBD1. The CDR3 consists of 14 residues. V trimming: 6 bases; J trimming: 6 bases; junction bases outside the gene matches: 3. Germline CDR1 and CDR2: ENHRY and SYGVKD. The CDR3 region is CAIRTGQGNSPLHF. In DNA form, the CDR3 reads TGTGCCATCAGGACGGGACAGGGTAATTCACCCCTCCACTTT.